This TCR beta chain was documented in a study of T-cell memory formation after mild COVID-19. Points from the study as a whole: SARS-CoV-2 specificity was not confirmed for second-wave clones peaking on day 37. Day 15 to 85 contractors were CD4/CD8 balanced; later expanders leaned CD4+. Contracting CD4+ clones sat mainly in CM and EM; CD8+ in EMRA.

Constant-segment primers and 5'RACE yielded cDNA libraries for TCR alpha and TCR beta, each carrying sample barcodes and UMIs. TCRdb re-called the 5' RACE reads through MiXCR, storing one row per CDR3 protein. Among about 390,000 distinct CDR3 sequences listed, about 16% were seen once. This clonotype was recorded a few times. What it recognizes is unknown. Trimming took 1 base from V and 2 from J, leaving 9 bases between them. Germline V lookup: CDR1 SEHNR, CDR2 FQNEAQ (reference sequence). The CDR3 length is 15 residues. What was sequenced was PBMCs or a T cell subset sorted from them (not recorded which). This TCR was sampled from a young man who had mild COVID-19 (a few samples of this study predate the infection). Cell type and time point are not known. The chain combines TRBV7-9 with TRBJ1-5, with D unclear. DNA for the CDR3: TGTGCCAGCAGCTTAGGTAGCACGGGCAATCAGCCCCAGCATTTT. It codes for CASSLGSTGNQPQHF.